The rows below give T cell receptor beta chains drawn from one sample of a study of cytomegalovirus exposure and HLA in healthy donors. Here immunoSEQ multiplex PCR was the method, and the copy in TCRdb shows in-frame clones only, minus some. The data contain roughly 150,000 clones, 60% to 80% of them seen just once; the ten biggest clones take up under 1.5%. Material: PBMCs. The receptors stem from a male donor in good health and CMV-seronegative. The CDR3 runs from the conserved cysteine through the conserved F or W. The D gene is left open where the match is weak. Clone size is stated in some rows and not others, as once, few, many or a class when expanded.

NA	once	15	TRBV18	TRBJ1-1	CASSLAGRGNTEAFF	TGTGCCAGCTCACTCGCGGGAAGGGGGAACACTGAAGCTTTCTTT
NA	NA	14	TRBV7-9	TRBJ2-2	CASSFTGNPRELFF	TGTGCCAGCAGTTTCACAGGGAACCCCCGGGAGCTGTTTTTT
NA	few	16	TRBV7-9	TRBJ2-7	CASSRLQGINSYEQYF	TGTGCCAGCAGCCGTTTGCAGGGGATAAACTCCTACGAGCAGTACTTC
NA	NA	14	TRBV7-2	TRBJ2-5	CASSSTSFQETQYF	TGTGCCAGCAGCTCCACTAGCTTCCAAGAGACCCAGTACTTC
NA	few	11	TRBV28	TRBJ1-5	CASRRAQPQHF	TGTGCCAGCAGGCGAGCTCAGCCCCAGCATTTT
NA	NA	13	TRBV28	TRBJ1-2	CASSSGGADGYTF	TGTGCCAGCAGTTCCGGGGGGGCAGATGGCTACACCTTC
NA	NA	15	TRBV2	TRBJ2-1	CASSETLLTRNEQFF	TGTGCCAGCAGTGAAACCCTACTTACCCGGAATGAGCAGTTCTTC
NA	NA	14	TRBV27	TRBJ2-7	CASSPRGRSYEQYF	TGTGCCAGCAGCCCCAGGGGTAGGTCCTACGAGCAGTACTTC
NA	NA	14	TRBV7-2	TRBJ2-1	CASSLSGFYNEQFF	TGTGCCAGCAGCCTGTCAGGATTTTACAATGAGCAGTTCTTC
NA	NA	16	TRBV11-2	TRBJ2-1	CASSLEPADRGNEQFF	TGTGCCAGCAGCTTAGAGCCAGCGGACCGAGGAAATGAGCAGTTCTTC
TRBD1	NA	17	TRBV14	TRBJ2-1	CASSQKFRTGVYNEQFF	TGTGCCAGCAGCCAAAAGTTTAGGACAGGGGTGTACAATGAGCAGTTCTTC
NA	NA	12	TRBV11-2	TRBJ2-3	CASSQSRDTQYF	TGTGCCAGCAGCCAATCGAGGGATACGCAGTATTTT
NA	NA	15	TRBV19	TRBJ1-6	CASRTRDTSRAPLHF	TGTGCCAGTAGGACTCGGGACACCTCCCGAGCACCCCTCCACTTT
TRBD1	NA	13	TRBV7-2	TRBJ1-5	CASSYRGDQPQHF	TGTGCCAGCAGCTACAGGGGCGATCAGCCCCAGCATTTT
NA	NA	15	TRBV11-2	TRBJ2-1	CASSPPGTPIGEQFF	TGTGCCAGCAGCCCCCCAGGGACTCCAATAGGTGAGCAGTTCTTC
TRBD1	few	14	TRBV5-8	TRBJ1-5	CASSTRQGDQPQHF	TGTGCCAGCAGCACCCGACAGGGGGATCAGCCCCAGCATTTT
NA	NA	12	TRBV4-1	TRBJ1-2	CASSQHREGYTF	TGCGCCAGCAGCCAGCACAGGGAGGGCTACACCTTC
NA	few	13	TRBV6-5	TRBJ1-2	CASSYDGNYGYTF	TGTGCCAGCAGTTACGACGGGAACTATGGCTACACCTTC
NA	NA	15	TRBV27	TRBJ2-1	CASRPQSTNYNEQFF	TGTGCCAGCAGGCCTCAGTCCACCAACTACAATGAGCAGTTCTTC
NA	many	14	TRBV16	TRBJ1-5	CASSPSSSNQPQHF	TGTGCCAGCAGCCCCTCGTCGAGCAATCAGCCCCAGCATTTT
TRBD2	NA	15	TRBV6-5	TRBJ2-1	CASSYSGGGANEQFF	TGTGCCAGCAGTTACTCCGGGGGAGGGGCCAATGAGCAGTTCTTC
NA	NA	16	TRBV21-1	TRBJ1-2	CASSKLGAAPNYGYTF	TGTGCCAGCAGCAAATTAGGGGCCGCCCCTAACTATGGCTACACCTTC